This T cell receptor (beta chain) was obtained from a study of cytomegalovirus exposure and HLA in healthy donors. A single count supports this clone. Data came from immunoSEQ multiplex PCR; TCRdb stores just in-frame clones and leaves some out. The sample records 220,000 or so clones, over 70% being singletons. The source material was PBMCs. The receptor's source is a woman aged 25 to 39 in good health and CMV-seropositive.

The CDR3 reads CASSQDGALEQYF. DNA of the CDR3: TGCGCCAGCAGCCAAGATGGGGCGCTCGAGCAGTACTTC. This chain connects TRBV4-3 to TRBJ2-7, with D tentatively TRBD1 (5 bases). Trimming removed 0 bases from V and 6 bases from J, with 9 bases in between. The germline CDR1 and CDR2 sequences are LGHNA and YSLEER. The CDR3 covers 13 residues.